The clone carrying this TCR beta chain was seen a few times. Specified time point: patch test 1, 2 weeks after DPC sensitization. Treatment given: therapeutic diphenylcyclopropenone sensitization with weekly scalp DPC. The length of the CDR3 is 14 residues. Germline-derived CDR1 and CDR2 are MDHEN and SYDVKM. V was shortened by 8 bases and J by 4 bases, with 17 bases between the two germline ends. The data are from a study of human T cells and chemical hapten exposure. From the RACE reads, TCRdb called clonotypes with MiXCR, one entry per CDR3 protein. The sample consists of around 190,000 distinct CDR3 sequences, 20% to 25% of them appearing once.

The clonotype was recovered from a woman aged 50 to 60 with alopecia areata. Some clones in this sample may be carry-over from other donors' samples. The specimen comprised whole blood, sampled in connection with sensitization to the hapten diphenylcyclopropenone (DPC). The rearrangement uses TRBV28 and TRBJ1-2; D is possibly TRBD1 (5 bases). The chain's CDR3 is CASHGGNSGYGYTF. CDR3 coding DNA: TGTGCCAGCCATGGGGGAAATAGCGGCTATGGCTACACCTTC.